The T cell receptor beta chain described here comes from a study of CD8+CD57+ T cells in acquired aplastic anemia (dated by TCRdb to the late 2010s). Study-wide context: A mean of about 3.2 ug of DNA, ranging from 0.2 to 27.4 ug, was extracted from sorted CD4+ and CD8+ cells. An average of approximately 10 million reads for CD4+ cells and under 13 million reads for CD8+ cells was obtained from healthy donor samples.

In the study, sorted CD4+ and CD8+ blood T cells from patients with severe aplastic anemia and from healthy subjects underwent deep sequencing of TCR repertoires. Ficoll-Paque density gradient centrifugation was used to isolate peripheral blood mononuclear cells. Before DNA extraction, CD4+ and CD8+ T cells were sorted with FACS or magnetic beads. What the authors observed across the whole study: Although twenty-nine CD8+ CDR3 sequences were shared by patients and controls, these sequences appeared highly expressed in patients and within the immunodominant clones of patients. No significant difference in CD8+ Simpson's diversity was found between patients and healthy controls (P=0.060).

Profiling of TCR beta VDJ combinations and CDR3 sequences used genomic DNA as the template. TCR repertoire sequencing was run on an Illumina HiSeq 2000. The paper's processing steps were these. TRBV/TRBJ rearrangement plots, CDR3 size and DJ length profiles, and Simpson's diversity index were used to assess repertoires. The most abundant DNA sequence in the deep sequencing data was defined as the immunodominant clone. CDR3 amino acid sequences were checked for sharing across subjects and were also compared against the VDJdb database and published repertoires. TCRdb passed the public sequencing reads through fastp at Q25 and MiXCR, retaining productive beta sequences. Rows with a matching CDR3 protein are joined into one entry that keeps the most common DNA and genes. TCRdb, not the original authors, processed these V and J calls. A total of around 170,000 distinct CDR3 sequences appear in this sample, 63% of them only once. Around 45% of the sample comes from the top ten.

Concerning this clonotype itself: No antigen is known for it. No base-level quality is on record; no much larger clone is a single base apart.

The CDR3 runs 14 residues from the cysteine to the phenylalanine. Only CDR3 DNA is held: 42 bases, read in frame from base 1. Relative to germline, V is 5 bases shorter and J is 1 base shorter, with 8 bases between their ends. Via the germline V gene, CDR1 is KGHDR and CDR2 SFDVKD. This receptor was obtained from a human donor in good health. Sample: sorted CD4+, CD8+, or CD8+CD57+ T cells (not recorded which) from PBMCs. This chain is built from TRBV24-1 and TRBJ1-5; no D gene call is confident. The sequenced DNA is TGTGCCACCAGTGGTCCCCGGAGCAATCAGCCCCAGCATTTT. The translation is CATSGPRSNQPQHF.